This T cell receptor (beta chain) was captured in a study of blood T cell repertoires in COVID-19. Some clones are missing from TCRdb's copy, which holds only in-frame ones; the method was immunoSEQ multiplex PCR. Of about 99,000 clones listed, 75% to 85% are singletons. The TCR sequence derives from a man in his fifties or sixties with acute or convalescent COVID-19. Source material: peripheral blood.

The CDR3, as DNA: TGCAGCGTTGTGGCGGGGGCCCCCTCCTACAATGAGCAGTTCTTC. Translated: CSVVAGAPSYNEQFF. The V call is TRBV29-1, the J call TRBJ2-1; D might be TRBD2 (7 bases). The CDR3 length is 15 residues. Germline V gene sequence: CDR1 SQVTM, CDR2 ANQGSEA. V gave up 4 bases and J gave up 0 bases, with 13 bases separating them.